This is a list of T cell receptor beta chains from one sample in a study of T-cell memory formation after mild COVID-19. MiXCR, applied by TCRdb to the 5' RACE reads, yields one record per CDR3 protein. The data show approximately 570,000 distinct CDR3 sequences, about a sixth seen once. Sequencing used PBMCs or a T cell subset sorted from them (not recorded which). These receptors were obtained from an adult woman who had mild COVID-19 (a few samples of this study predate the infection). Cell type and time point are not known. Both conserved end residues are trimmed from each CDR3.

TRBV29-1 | SVAGSGYEQY
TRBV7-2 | ASSGSGILFEQY
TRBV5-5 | ASSPPGHTQAEQY
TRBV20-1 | SAEGLRESGYNEQF
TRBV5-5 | ASSFLSGTYEQY
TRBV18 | ASSPPRSPYEQY
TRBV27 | ASRGLGDSYGYT
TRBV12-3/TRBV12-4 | ASSFLAGGLYEQY
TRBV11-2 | ASSLRPPVGQGDEQF
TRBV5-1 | ASSKDGTSRYEQY
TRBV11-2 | ASSPIRYTGELF
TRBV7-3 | ASSLGIGTEAF
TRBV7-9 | ASCVGTSGGDEQF
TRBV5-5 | ASRAGAAYNEQF
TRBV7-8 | ASSLEPGPYYGYT
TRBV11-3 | ASSSTTYGQKY
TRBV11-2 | ASSLGTEPYNEQF
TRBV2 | ASRDIDRGQF
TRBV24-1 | ATSDPAGVGANVLT
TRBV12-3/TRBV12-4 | ASSLHVLT
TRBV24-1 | ATSDGNRGSNQPQH